One sample yielded the 16 T cell receptor beta chains listed below, sequenced in a study of CD8 T cells in Susac syndrome. RNA, at about 0.45 to 1 ug, was reverse transcribed with random hexamers. MiXCR was run by TCRdb on the immunoSEQ multiplex PCR reads, yielding one entry per CDR3 protein. In the table there are around 280,000 distinct CDR3 sequences, under 95% of which are singletons. Sequencing was performed on CD4+ T cells from PBMCs. These receptors were obtained from a human donor with multiple sclerosis.

The chain has TRBV29-1 and TRBJ2-1, with D maybe TRBD1 (6 bases). The CDR3 is made up of 12 amino acids. Germline V gives CDR1 SQVTM, CDR2 ANQGSEA. V was pared by 5 bases and J by 6 bases, with 11 bases between. The CDR3 here is CSVLRGGNEQFF. The CDR3 nucleotides are TGCAGCGTTTTACGAGGGGGCAATGAGCAGTTCTTC.

This chain links TRBV12-3 or TRBV12-4 with TRBJ1-4; TRBD1 might be the D (6 bases). This CDR3 region has 14 residues. Trimming removed 6 bases at V and 8 bases at J, with 16 bases between. Here the CDR3 reads CASSPTGSWEKLFF. CDR3 coding DNA: TGTGCCAGCAGCCCAACAGGGTCTTGGGAAAAACTGTTTTTT.

V gene TRBV5-6 combines with J gene TRBJ2-1; no clear D gene. From germline, CDR1 is SGHDT and CDR2 YYEEEE. Between the trimmed V and J ends, which lost 3 bases and 7 bases, there was a span of 11 bases. CDR3 length: 13 amino acids. CDR3 bases: TGTGCCAGCAGCTCCTACTATTTGAATGAGCAGTTCTTC. It specifies CASSSYYLNEQFF. Combining the CDR3 with reference TRBV5-6 and TRBJ2-1 gives the whole variable domain DAGVTQSPTHLIKTRGQQVTLRCSPKSGHDTVSWYQQALGQGPQFIFQYYEEEERQRGNFPDRFSGHQFPNYSSELNVNALLLGDSALYLCASSSYYLNEQFFGPGTRLTVL.

V usage is TRBV5-1 and J usage is TRBJ2-3, with 14 nucleotides matching TRBD2. Trimming removed 2 bases from V and 4 bases from J; junction bases left unmatched: 3. From germline, CDR1 is SGHRS and CDR2 YFSETQ. The length of the CDR3 is 16 residues. In nucleotides, the CDR3 is TGCGCCAGCAGCTTCGGGACTAGCGGGAGCGCAGATACGCAGTATTTT. It yields the protein CASSFGTSGSADTQYF.

This rearrangement joins TRBV29-1 to TRBJ1-2, with D unresolved. Germline V lookup: CDR1 SQVTM, CDR2 ANQGSEA. The CDR3 length is 11 residues. V lost 3 bases and J lost 4, with 6 bases in between. For the CDR3, the DNA is TGCAGCGTTGATTGGGGCTATGGCTACACCTTC. Its translation: CSVDWGYGYTF.

J is TRBJ2-3 and V is TRBV2; possible D gene TRBD2, 6 bases. Per germline, CDR1 SNHLY and CDR2 FYNNEI. The length of the CDR3 is 14 residues. The V gene lost 10 bases and the J gene lost 1 base, with 15 bases spanning the gap. The CDR3, as DNA: TGTGCCATCGCGGGGACGCGGGGCACAGATACGCAGTATTTT. Its translation is CAIAGTRGTDTQYF. The full variable domain, rest sourced from reference TRBV2 and TRBJ2-3, is EPEVTQTPSHQVTQMGQEVILRCVPISNHLYFYWYRQILGQKVEFLVSFYNNEISEKSEIFDDQFSVERPDGSNFTLKIRSTKLEDSAMYFCAIAGTRGTDTQYFGPGTRLTVL.

The chain has TRBV6-6 and TRBJ1-5, with D unresolved. The ends were cut back, 2 bases at V and 2 bases at J, with 7 bases in the middle. The CDR3 is 14 residues long. CDR1 and CDR2 from the germline V gene are MNHNY and SVGAGI (reference sequence). For the CDR3, the DNA is TGTGCCAGCAGTTACGGTGTGGGCAATCAGCCCCAGCATTTT. Protein sequence: CASSYGVGNQPQHF.

This clonotype appeared a single time. CDR3 nucleotide sequence: TGTGCCAGCAGCTTACAAGGCGCGGGATGGGCTACGGATACGCAGTATTTT. Encoded protein: CASSLQGAGWATDTQYF. The genes are TRBV7-2 and TRBJ2-3; possibly TRBD2 for D (6 bases). Per germline, CDR1 SGHTA and CDR2 FQGNSA. The CDR3 extends over 17 amino acids. Trimming took 2 bases from V and 6 from J, leaving 21 bases between them.

CDR3 region: CASTLGRTDTQYF. For the CDR3, the DNA is TGTGCCAGCACCTTGGGGCGCACAGATACGCAGTATTTT. The rearrangement joins TRBV2 to TRBJ2-3, with D perhaps TRBD1 (5 bases). Germline lookup yields CDR1 SNHLY and CDR2 FYNNEI. V lost 7 bases and J 1 base, leaving 9 bases between the germline ends. The CDR3 is 13 residues long.

Concerning this clonotype: Germline and junction disagree at one end, which may indicate a read error. The V call is TRBV4-2, the J call TRBJ2-5; 9 bases fit TRBD1. The CDR3 extends over 15 amino acids. Germline V gene sequence: CDR1 LGHNA, CDR2 YNFKEQ. Here the CDR3 reads CASSQAGQGLGALHF. Written as DNA, the CDR3 is TGTGCCAGCAGCCAAGCGGGACAGGGACTTGGGGCCTTGCACTTC.

The rearrangement joins TRBV7-9 to TRBJ1-2; the D gene is possibly TRBD1 (5 bases). Per the germline V gene, CDR1 is SEHNR and CDR2 is FQNEAQ (reference sequence). The CDR3 runs 14 residues. V shed 3 bases and J shed 4 bases, with 12 bases lying between them. The CDR3 is CASSLMGPGYGYTF. CDR3 in DNA: TGTGCCAGCAGCTTGATGGGGCCCGGCTATGGCTACACCTTC.

V is TRBV27 and J is TRBJ2-1; 7 positions match TRBD2. The germline V gene has CDR1 MNHEY and CDR2 SMNVEV (reference sequence). CDR3 length equals 16 residues. With 5 bases clipped from V and 6 bases from J, the junction kept 13 bases outside the gene matches. The DNA of the CDR3 is TGTGCCAGCAGTCAACAACTAGCGTGGAAATTCAATGAGCAGTTCTTC. The encoded protein is CASSQQLAWKFNEQFF.

The rearrangement links TRBV24-1 to TRBJ2-1, with D possibly matching TRBD1 (5 bases). CDR1 KGHDR and CDR2 SFDVKD come from the germline V gene. The CDR3 sequence is 13 residues long. Trimming shortened V by 4 bases and J by 10 bases, and 13 bases separated the two germline ends. The CDR3 DNA follows: TGTGCCACCAGTGACAGGGTTCTGGGCGAGCAGTTCTTC. It translates to CATSDRVLGEQFF.

V and J are TRBV9 and TRBJ2-1; TRBD2 matches 7 bases. The CDR3 loop spans 17 amino acids. V gave up 3 bases and J gave up 3 bases; unmatched junction bases: 12. Per germline, CDR1 SGDLS and CDR2 YYNGEE. The CDR3, as DNA: TGTGCCAGCAGCGCCAAGAACCTCGGGACTAACTACAATGAGCAGTTCTTC. This translates into CASSAKNLGTNYNEQFF.

The chain joins TRBV2 to TRBJ2-1, with 12 bases matching TRBD2. Germline CDR1 is SNHLY and CDR2 is FYNNEI. Losses at the gene ends were 9 bases for V and 10 bases for J; bases not matched to a gene: 16. This CDR3 contains 16 residues. The CDR3 DNA sequence: TGTGCCAGACAGCAGAACCCGGGACTAGCGGGTAAAGAGCAGTTCTTC. This gives the protein CARQQNPGLAGKEQFF.

The chain has TRBV20-1 and TRBJ2-7, with 7 bases lining up with TRBD2. Germline V gene sequence: CDR1 DFQATT, CDR2 SNEGSKA (reference sequence). There are 14 residues in the CDR3. The junction had 8 bases not matched to a gene; V was cut back by 4 bases and J by 2 bases. Here the CDR3 reads CSAKRPSGTYEQYF. CDR3 sequence (DNA): TGCAGTGCTAAACGTCCTAGCGGAACCTACGAGCAGTACTTC.